The source of this T cell receptor beta chain is a study of beta chain features in type 1 diabetes. Study summary: Examined across all samples were roughly 110,000,000 sorted cells.

Expressed TCRB transcripts were sequenced after all isolated RNA was converted to cDNA. Average reads for naive, central memory and regulatory T cell samples were around 4 million. Repertoires were generated with immunoSEQ multiplex PCR, while TCRdb's copy carries only in-frame clones and drops some. The sample yields 140,000 to 150,000 clones, 40% to 60% seen once. Whole-study findings and limits: More deletions and fewer insertions at VDJ junctions were found in patients with type 1 diabetes.

Regarding this clone: Its matching antigen is unknown.

The material sequenced was Tregs from blood. This sequence originates from a man between 18 and 35 years old in good health.

The CDR3 spells CASRRSGRSHEQYF. The DNA of the CDR3 is TGTGCCAGCAGGAGAAGCGGGAGGTCCCACGAGCAGTACTTC. The chain employs TRBV14 and TRBJ2-7, with 9 positions matching TRBD2. CDR1 and CDR2 (germline): SGHDN, FVKESK. CDR3 length: 14 amino acids. V lost 6 bases, J lost 5 bases, and 8 bases stayed unmatched.